The rows below give T cell receptor beta chains drawn from one sample of a study of blood T cell repertoires in COVID-19. TCRdb keeps only in-frame clones here, not all; method: immunoSEQ multiplex PCR. The repertoire includes about 220,000 clones, nearly 90% of them detected once, and roughly 16% sits in the top ten. The sequenced sample consisted of PBMCs or T cells enriched from blood (not recorded which). Receptor source: a man aged 25-45 years who had been exposed to COVID-19. Each CDR3 is given with its conserved first and last residue. A D gene is named only where the DNA matches it firmly. Size tells how often a clone was seen (once, few, many) or the class of an expanded clone, and some rows leave it out.

clone size: NA
V gene: TRBV30
J gene: TRBJ1-1
D gene: NA
CDR3 length: 14
CDR3 protein: CAWSVSGFVTEAFF
CDR3 DNA: TGTGCCTGGAGTGTGTCAGGGTTTGTCACTGAAGCTTTCTTT

clone size: NA
V gene: TRBV7-9
J gene: TRBJ2-3
D gene: NA
CDR3 length: 13
CDR3 protein: CASSLGRSDTQYF
CDR3 DNA: TGTGCCAGCAGCTTGGGGCGGTCAGATACGCAGTATTTT

clone size: NA
V gene: TRBV30
J gene: TRBJ1-6
D gene: NA
CDR3 length: 13
CDR3 protein: CAWSRTGVSPLHF
CDR3 DNA: TGTGCCTGGAGTCGAACCGGGGTCTCACCCCTCCACTTT

clone size: NA
V gene: TRBV19
J gene: TRBJ2-5
D gene: TRBD2
CDR3 length: 17
CDR3 protein: CASSSGVGLAGEETQYF
CDR3 DNA: TGTGCCAGTAGTTCCGGGGTAGGGCTAGCGGGGGAAGAGACCCAGTACTTC

clone size: NA
V gene: TRBV29-1
J gene: TRBJ2-7
D gene: TRBD2
CDR3 length: 12
CDR3 protein: CSAGGLRNEQYF
CDR3 DNA: TGCAGCGCGGGGGGGCTAAGGAACGAGCAGTACTTC

clone size: NA
V gene: TRBV7-2
J gene: TRBJ1-6
D gene: TRBD1
CDR3 length: 18
CDR3 protein: CASSSTRGQGANNSPLHF
CDR3 DNA: TGTGCCAGCAGCTCAACTCGTGGACAGGGGGCTAATAATTCACCCCTCCACTTT

clone size: NA
V gene: TRBV2
J gene: TRBJ2-3
D gene: TRBD2
CDR3 length: 14
CDR3 protein: CAGTRGGNSDTQYF
CDR3 DNA: TGTGCCGGGACCCGGGGGGGTAATTCAGATACGCAGTATTTT

clone size: NA
V gene: TRBV13
J gene: TRBJ1-2
D gene: NA
CDR3 length: 17
CDR3 protein: CASSLFPVGQMNYGYTF
CDR3 DNA: TGTGCCAGCAGCTTATTCCCCGTCGGACAGATGAACTATGGCTACACCTTC

clone size: NA
V gene: TRBV18
J gene: TRBJ1-4
D gene: NA
CDR3 length: 13
CDR3 protein: CASFGREGEKLFF
CDR3 DNA: TGTGCCAGCTTTGGCCGGGAGGGGGAAAAACTGTTTTTT

clone size: once
V gene: TRBV1
J gene: TRBJ2-3
D gene: NA
CDR3 length: 19
CDR3 protein: CTSSQDPLAGGPSTDTQYF
CDR3 DNA: TGCACCAGCAGCCAAGATCCTCTAGCGGGGGGTCCTAGCACAGATACGCAGTATTTT

clone size: NA
V gene: TRBV2
J gene: TRBJ2-1
D gene: NA
CDR3 length: 12
CDR3 protein: CATHRTSDEQFF
CDR3 DNA: TGTGCCACCCACAGAACCTCCGATGAGCAGTTCTTC

clone size: once
V gene: TRBV25-1
J gene: TRBJ2-7
D gene: NA
CDR3 length: 15
CDR3 protein: CASSATGSTHYEQYF
CDR3 DNA: TGTGCCAGCAGTGCTACAGGTTCCACTCACTACGAGCAGTACTTC

clone size: NA
V gene: TRBV4-1
J gene: TRBJ2-1
D gene: TRBD1
CDR3 length: 17
CDR3 protein: CASSERSFPGGLDEQFF
CDR3 DNA: TGCGCCAGCAGCGAAAGGAGTTTCCCAGGGGGCCTGGATGAGCAGTTCTTC

clone size: NA
V gene: TRBV5-5
J gene: TRBJ1-2
D gene: NA
CDR3 length: 14
CDR3 protein: CASSQYQGMGGYTF
CDR3 DNA: TGTGCCAGCAGCCAGTACCAGGGTATGGGAGGCTACACCTTC

clone size: once
V gene: TRBV4-1
J gene: TRBJ2-7
D gene: TRBD2
CDR3 length: 16
CDR3 protein: CASSQALTAGGTLRYF
CDR3 DNA: TGCGCCAGCAGCCAAGCCCTTACGGCGGGGGGTACCTTACGGTACTTC

clone size: NA
V gene: TRBV11-2
J gene: TRBJ1-1
D gene: NA
CDR3 length: 13
CDR3 protein: CASSPGPGMVAFF
CDR3 DNA: TGTGCCAGCAGCCCAGGACCCGGGATGGTAGCTTTCTTT

clone size: NA
V gene: TRBV5-6
J gene: TRBJ2-1
D gene: NA
CDR3 length: 15
CDR3 protein: CASSLVGGSYNEQFF
CDR3 DNA: TGTGCCAGCAGCTTGGTCGGCGGCTCCTACAATGAGCAGTTCTTC

clone size: NA
V gene: TRBV11-2
J gene: TRBJ1-2
D gene: NA
CDR3 length: 12
CDR3 protein: CASSFPGGGYTF
CDR3 DNA: TGTGCCAGCAGCTTCCCGGGAGGGGGCTACACCTTC

clone size: NA
V gene: TRBV21-1
J gene: TRBJ2-1
D gene: NA
CDR3 length: 20
CDR3 protein: CASSKPRRGLLTSLYNEQFF
CDR3 DNA: TGTGCCAGCAGCAAACCGCGCAGGGGGCTCCTGACGAGCCTCTACAATGAGCAGTTCTTC

clone size: NA
V gene: TRBV29-1
J gene: TRBJ1-2
D gene: TRBD1
CDR3 length: 15
CDR3 protein: CSVVPLGGANYGYTF
CDR3 DNA: TGCAGCGTCGTACCTTTAGGGGGCGCTAACTATGGCTACACCTTC

clone size: NA
V gene: TRBV27
J gene: TRBJ1-3
D gene: TRBD1
CDR3 length: 18
CDR3 protein: CASSRSPTGTGQGNTIYF
CDR3 DNA: TGTGCCAGCAGTCGTTCCCCCACAGGGACAGGGCAAGGAAACACCATATATTTT

clone size: NA
V gene: TRBV13
J gene: TRBJ2-2
D gene: NA
CDR3 length: 14
CDR3 protein: CASSLVGFPGELFF
CDR3 DNA: TGTGCCAGCAGCTTAGTCGGGTTCCCCGGGGAGCTGTTTTTT

clone size: NA
V gene: TRBV4-2
J gene: TRBJ1-3
D gene: NA
CDR3 length: 19
CDR3 protein: CASSQEGRGALAGGNTIYF
CDR3 DNA: TGTGCCAGCAGCCAAGAAGGCCGGGGGGCCTTGGCTGGTGGAAACACCATATATTTT

clone size: NA
V gene: TRBV5-6
J gene: TRBJ1-2
D gene: TRBD1
CDR3 length: 13
CDR3 protein: CASSAGQAYGYTF
CDR3 DNA: TGTGCCAGCAGCGCGGGACAGGCCTATGGCTACACCTTC

clone size: NA
V gene: TRBV3-1/TRBV3-2
J gene: TRBJ2-5
D gene: TRBD1
CDR3 length: 14
CDR3 protein: CASSQGGTAETQYF
CDR3 DNA: TGTGCCAGCAGCCAAGGGGGGACAGCAGAGACCCAGTACTTC

clone size: NA
V gene: TRBV10-3
J gene: TRBJ1-6
D gene: TRBD1
CDR3 length: 13
CDR3 protein: CAISWQGDSPLHF
CDR3 DNA: TGTGCCATCAGTTGGCAGGGGGATTCACCCCTCCACTTT

clone size: NA
V gene: TRBV6-5
J gene: TRBJ2-2
D gene: NA
CDR3 length: 14
CDR3 protein: CATFVNSGSGELFF
CDR3 DNA: TGTGCCACGTTCGTAAATAGCGGCTCCGGGGAGCTGTTTTTT

clone size: few
V gene: TRBV7-9
J gene: TRBJ2-1
D gene: TRBD2
CDR3 length: 19
CDR3 protein: CASSMRPAGVPSSYNEQFF
CDR3 DNA: TGTGCCAGCAGCATGAGGCCAGCGGGGGTCCCCAGCTCCTACAATGAGCAGTTCTTC

clone size: few
V gene: TRBV6-4
J gene: TRBJ2-3
D gene: TRBD2
CDR3 length: 15
CDR3 protein: CASSGLAGGPDTQYF
CDR3 DNA: TGTGCCAGCAGTGGACTAGCGGGGGGGCCAGATACGCAGTATTTT

clone size: once
V gene: TRBV2
J gene: TRBJ1-3
D gene: NA
CDR3 length: 14
CDR3 protein: CASSESTLGNTIYF
CDR3 DNA: TGTGCCAGCAGTGAGAGTACACTAGGAAACACCATATATTTT

clone size: NA
V gene: TRBV15
J gene: TRBJ2-5
D gene: NA
CDR3 length: 14
CDR3 protein: CATSRPPRGETQYF
CDR3 DNA: TGTGCCACCAGCAGACCTCCCAGGGGTGAGACCCAGTACTTC

clone size: NA
V gene: TRBV5-4
J gene: TRBJ2-6
D gene: TRBD2
CDR3 length: 17
CDR3 protein: CASSLVASGGWANVLTF
CDR3 DNA: TGTGCCAGCAGCTTGGTGGCTAGCGGGGGCTGGGCCAACGTCCTGACTTTC

clone size: once
V gene: TRBV4-1
J gene: TRBJ1-4
D gene: TRBD1
CDR3 length: 15
CDR3 protein: CASSLLRDRDEKLFF
CDR3 DNA: TGCGCCAGCAGCCTGCTCCGGGACAGGGATGAAAAACTGTTTTTT

clone size: NA
V gene: TRBV5-1
J gene: TRBJ1-2
D gene: TRBD1
CDR3 length: 15
CDR3 protein: CASSVELGGNYGYTF
CDR3 DNA: TGCGCCAGCAGCGTCGAGTTAGGGGGCAACTATGGCTACACCTTC

clone size: NA
V gene: TRBV7-3
J gene: TRBJ2-2
D gene: TRBD1
CDR3 length: 16
CDR3 protein: CASSLPGQGYTGELFF
CDR3 DNA: TGTGCCAGCAGCTTACCTGGACAGGGCTACACCGGGGAGCTGTTTTTT

clone size: NA
V gene: TRBV4-1
J gene: TRBJ2-3
D gene: TRBD2
CDR3 length: 16
CDR3 protein: CASSQEASGGDLAQYF
CDR3 DNA: TGCGCCAGCAGCCAAGAGGCTAGCGGGGGGGACCTGGCGCAGTATTTT

clone size: once
V gene: TRBV27
J gene: TRBJ1-4
D gene: TRBD1
CDR3 length: 14
CDR3 protein: CASGRDRGLEKLFF
CDR3 DNA: TGTGCCAGCGGGCGGGACAGGGGGTTGGAAAAACTGTTTTTT

clone size: NA
V gene: TRBV6-5
J gene: TRBJ2-7
D gene: TRBD2
CDR3 length: 14
CDR3 protein: CASSTPGLAGEQYF
CDR3 DNA: TGTGCCAGCAGCACACCGGGACTAGCGGGGGAGCAGTACTTC

clone size: NA
V gene: TRBV14
J gene: TRBJ2-3
D gene: NA
CDR3 length: 14
CDR3 protein: CASSQEWGDYTQYF
CDR3 DNA: TGTGCCAGCAGCCAAGAGTGGGGGGATTATACGCAGTATTTT

clone size: NA
V gene: TRBV19
J gene: TRBJ1-3
D gene: TRBD1
CDR3 length: 14
CDR3 protein: CASSLRTGSNTIYF
CDR3 DNA: TGTGCCAGTAGTCTACGGACAGGGTCAAACACCATATATTTT

clone size: NA
V gene: TRBV3-1/TRBV3-2
J gene: TRBJ2-2
D gene: TRBD1
CDR3 length: 15
CDR3 protein: CASSPGTGGYGELFF
CDR3 DNA: TGTGCCAGCAGCCCCGGGACAGGGGGCTACGGGGAGCTGTTTTTT

clone size: NA
V gene: TRBV18
J gene: TRBJ1-2
D gene: TRBD1
CDR3 length: 14
CDR3 protein: CASSPRNQGAGYTF
CDR3 DNA: TGTGCCAGCTCACCACGTAACCAGGGGGCAGGCTACACCTTC

clone size: once
V gene: TRBV5-4
J gene: TRBJ2-1
D gene: TRBD2
CDR3 length: 15
CDR3 protein: CASSLASGGAGEQFF
CDR3 DNA: TGTGCCAGCAGCTTGGCTAGCGGGGGGGCGGGTGAGCAGTTCTTC

clone size: NA
V gene: TRBV6-5
J gene: TRBJ2-5
D gene: TRBD2
CDR3 length: 12
CDR3 protein: CASRGGSETQYF
CDR3 DNA: TGTGCCAGTCGCGGGGGGTCGGAGACCCAGTACTTC

clone size: NA
V gene: TRBV4-1
J gene: TRBJ1-4
D gene: NA
CDR3 length: 15
CDR3 protein: CASQDPGFANEKLFF
CDR3 DNA: TGCGCCAGCCAAGACCCAGGGTTTGCTAATGAAAAACTGTTTTTT

clone size: NA
V gene: TRBV15
J gene: TRBJ2-2
D gene: TRBD1
CDR3 length: 17
CDR3 protein: CATEGRTGNLNTGELFF
CDR3 DNA: TGTGCCACGGAGGGTAGGACAGGGAACCTGAACACCGGGGAGCTGTTTTTT

clone size: NA
V gene: TRBV2
J gene: TRBJ1-6
D gene: NA
CDR3 length: 14
CDR3 protein: CASSVRVSGSPLHF
CDR3 DNA: TGTGCCAGCAGTGTGAGGGTCTCGGGTTCACCCCTCCACTTT

clone size: NA
V gene: TRBV9
J gene: TRBJ2-3
D gene: NA
CDR3 length: 12
CDR3 protein: CASSEGEDTQYF
CDR3 DNA: TGTGCCAGCAGCGAAGGGGAAGATACGCAGTATTTT

clone size: NA
V gene: TRBV4-1
J gene: TRBJ2-7
D gene: TRBD1
CDR3 length: 16
CDR3 protein: CASSQDRGQGLYEQYF
CDR3 DNA: TGCGCCAGCAGCCAAGATAGAGGACAGGGTTTATACGAGCAGTACTTC

clone size: NA
V gene: TRBV21-1
J gene: TRBJ1-5
D gene: NA
CDR3 length: 16
CDR3 protein: CASRSRRWISNQPQHF
CDR3 DNA: TGTGCCAGCAGAAGTAGGAGATGGATTAGCAATCAGCCCCAGCATTTT

clone size: NA
V gene: TRBV5-6
J gene: TRBJ2-2
D gene: NA
CDR3 length: 16
CDR3 protein: CASSEKASSNTGELFF
CDR3 DNA: TGTGCCAGCAGCGAAAAAGCGTCATCCAACACCGGGGAGCTGTTTTTT

clone size: NA
V gene: TRBV6-5
J gene: TRBJ1-1
D gene: NA
CDR3 length: 14
CDR3 protein: CASTPWGLYTEAFF
CDR3 DNA: TGTGCCAGCACCCCCTGGGGGCTATACACTGAAGCTTTCTTT